This T cell receptor beta chain was captured in a study of T cell repertoires in cytomegalovirus infection. Broader study findings: HLA-C-restricted CMV clonotypes gave the most frequent clonotype in two of eight donors.

TCRdb reprocessed the reads via MiXCR and lists one record per CDR3 protein. This sample has roughly 760,000 distinct CDR3 sequences, with under 40% found just once. V was cut by 2 bases and J by 2 bases, with 7 bases left in between. Per germline, CDR1 MNHNS and CDR2 SASEGT. The CDR3 is 13 residues long. This clonotype was seen only a few times. Its antigen is unknown. The TCR originated in a human donor in good health (CMV status not recorded). Some clones in this sample may be carry-over from other donors' samples. The sample comprised PBMCs. The gene calls are TRBV6-1 and TRBJ2-7, with no clear D. CDR3 sequence (DNA): TGTGCCAGCAGTGAAAACAGCCCCTACGAGCAGTACTTC. This translates into CASSENSPYEQYF.